This T cell receptor (beta chain) was recorded in a study of post-analysis software for immune sequencing data. Study information: Relapsing-remitting, secondary progressive and progressive-relapsing multiple sclerosis courses were included.

Of note for this clonotype: As yet, its antigen is unknown.

Regarding the study as a whole: By F measure, samples from a shared preparation batch strongly co-clustered. The normalized Chao1 diversity of multiple sclerosis patients was significantly lower than that of controls.

The library was made from cDNA and included unique molecular identifiers. From approximately 1 to 10 million T cells, roughly 0.5 million cDNA molecules were obtained. TCRdb recomputed calls from the PCR reads with MiXCR, one row per CDR3 protein. The sample lists roughly 800,000 distinct CDR3 sequences, about 45% seen once, with around 4.7% in the top ten. The sequenced sample was blood. The sequence was obtained from a girl between 10 and 17 years old with multiple sclerosis.

The CDR3, as DNA: TGCAGGATGGTTGGAGATGAAGCTTTCTTT. Its translation: CRMVGDEAFF. The rearrangement links TRBV20-1 to TRBJ1-1, with D unclear. The germline CDR1 and CDR2 sequences are DFQATT and SNEGSKA (reference sequence). The CDR3 has 10 residues.